Listed below are T cell receptor beta chains from one sample, sequenced in a study of spatial heterogeneity in lung cancer. MiXCR, applied by TCRdb to the 5' RACE reads, yields one record per CDR3 protein. Of a few thousand distinct CDR3 sequences listed, about 19% are singletons. The sequences come from PBMCs, collected at follow-up. The receptors were sampled from a male donor with early-stage non-small cell lung cancer. The CDR3 runs from the conserved cysteine through the conserved F or W. The D gene is left open where the match is weak. Clone size is not always given. Where it is, it says once, few, many or a class for expanded clones.

cdr3_aa	cdr3_nt	d_call	v_call	j_call	clone_size
CASSHPSGGEETQYF	TGTGCCAGCAGTCACCCTAGCGGGGGGGAAGAGACCCAGTACTTC	TRBD2	TRBV6-5	TRBJ2-5	many
CAISEDRGEDTQYF	TGTGCCATCAGTGAGGACAGGGGTGAAGATACGCAGTATTTT	TRBD1	TRBV10-3	TRBJ2-3	NA
CASSLSVNQPQHF	TGTGCCAGCAGCTTGTCCGTTAATCAGCCCCAGCATTTT	NA	TRBV7-2	TRBJ1-5	medium-sized
CASSFTSAGKNGYTF	TGTGCCAGCAGCTTCACGTCGGCAGGGAAGAATGGCTACACCTTC	NA	TRBV7-3	TRBJ1-2	NA
CASSPGREGYEQYF	TGTGCCAGTAGTCCGGGACGTGAGGGGTACGAGCAGTACTTC	NA	TRBV19	TRBJ2-7	NA
CASSEGQVAGANVLTF	TGTGCCAGCAGTGAAGGACAGGTCGCTGGGGCCAACGTCCTGACTTTC	NA	TRBV2	TRBJ2-6	many
CAWSRTSWPEQFF	TGTGCCTGGAGCCGGACTAGCTGGCCTGAGCAGTTCTTC	TRBD2	TRBV30	TRBJ2-1	medium-sized
CASSLAVGAETQYF	TGCGCCAGCAGCTTGGCCGTCGGGGCAGAGACCCAGTACTTC	NA	TRBV5-1	TRBJ2-5	few
CASSQRANTEAFF	TGCGCCAGCAGCCAAAGGGCGAACACTGAAGCTTTCTTT	NA	TRBV4-1	TRBJ1-1	NA
CASSFRHHTGELFF	TGTGCCAGCAGCTTCCGACATCACACCGGGGAGCTGTTTTTT	NA	TRBV7-9	TRBJ2-2	many
CASSQETAYNEQFF	TGCGCCAGCAGCCAAGAAACAGCATACAATGAGCAGTTCTTC	NA	TRBV4-3	TRBJ2-1	NA
CASRGAGLNTGELFF	TGTGCCAGCAGGGGAGCGGGTTTGAACACCGGGGAGCTGTTTTTT	NA	TRBV12-3/TRBV12-4	TRBJ2-2	many
CASSPGGLGQYF	TGTGCCAGCAGCCCCGGGGGACTAGGGCAGTATTTT	TRBD2	TRBV7-2	TRBJ2-3	NA
CASSLAGEDYGYTF	TGTGCCAGCAGCTTGGCCGGGGAGGATTATGGCTACACCTTC	NA	TRBV5-6	TRBJ1-2	many
CSARDINRPNTGELFF	TGCAGTGCTAGAGATATAAACAGGCCGAACACCGGGGAGCTGTTTTTT	NA	TRBV20-1	TRBJ2-2	many
CATTDQGPLNGYTF	TGTGCCACCACCGATCAGGGACCGTTGAACGGCTACACCTTC	NA	TRBV6-6	TRBJ1-2	NA
CASSAIYGTSFTGELFF	TGTGCCAGCAGCGCCATCTACGGGACTAGCTTCACCGGGGAGCTGTTTTTT	TRBD2	TRBV9	TRBJ2-2	medium-sized
CASSFSSGSGNVDTQYF	TGTGCCAGCAGCTTTTCTAGCGGGAGCGGTAATGTAGATACGCAGTATTTT	TRBD2	TRBV11-2	TRBJ2-3	many
CASSAFQTGLGTQYF	TGTGCCAGCAGCGCGTTCCAGACCGGGTTAGGGACCCAGTACTTC	NA	TRBV11-2	TRBJ2-5	NA
CATSGAGADTQYF	TGTGCCACCAGTGGGGCGGGAGCGGATACGCAGTATTTT	TRBD2	TRBV24-1	TRBJ2-3	medium-sized
CASSQGASGRAYNEQFF	TGTGCCAGCAGCCAAGGGGCTAGCGGGAGGGCCTACAATGAGCAGTTCTTC	TRBD2	TRBV7-8	TRBJ2-1	few
CASSVGMSSGYTDTQYF	TGTGCCAGCAGCGTAGGCATGTCAAGCGGTTACACAGATACGCAGTATTTT	NA	TRBV9	TRBJ2-3	few
CAWTPLRTSYNSPLHF	TGTGCCTGGACTCCCTTGAGGACCTCCTATAATTCACCCCTCCACTTT	NA	TRBV30	TRBJ1-6	few
CSARIPGTGFGLGNEQFF	TGCAGTGCTAGAATACCCGGGACAGGGTTTGGTTTGGGCAATGAGCAGTTCTTC	TRBD1	TRBV20-1	TRBJ2-1	many
CASSQGSGSVSTDTQYF	TGCGCCAGCAGCCAGGGTAGCGGGAGTGTAAGCACAGATACGCAGTATTTT	TRBD2	TRBV4-3	TRBJ2-3	many
CASRPDANTGELFF	TGTGCCAGCAGGCCCGACGCGAACACCGGGGAGCTGTTTTTT	NA	TRBV2	TRBJ2-2	medium-sized